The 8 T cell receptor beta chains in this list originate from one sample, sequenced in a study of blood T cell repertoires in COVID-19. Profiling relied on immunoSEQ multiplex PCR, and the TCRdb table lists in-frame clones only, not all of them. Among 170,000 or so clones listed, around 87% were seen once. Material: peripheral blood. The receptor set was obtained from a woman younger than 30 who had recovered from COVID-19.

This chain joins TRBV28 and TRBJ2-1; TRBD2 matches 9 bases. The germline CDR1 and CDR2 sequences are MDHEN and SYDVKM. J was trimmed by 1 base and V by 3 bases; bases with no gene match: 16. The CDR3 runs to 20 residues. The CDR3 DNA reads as TGTGCCAGCAGTTTTCTAATGGTAGCGGGAGTGTTTGGGTCCTACAATGAGCAGTTCTTC. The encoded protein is CASSFLMVAGVFGSYNEQFF. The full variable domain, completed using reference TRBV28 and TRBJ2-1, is DVKVTQSSRYLVKRTGEKVFLECVQDMDHENMFWYRQDPGLGLRLIYFSYDVKMKEKGDIPEGYSVSREKKERFSLILESASTNQTSMYLCASSFLMVAGVFGSYNEQFFGPGTRLTVL.

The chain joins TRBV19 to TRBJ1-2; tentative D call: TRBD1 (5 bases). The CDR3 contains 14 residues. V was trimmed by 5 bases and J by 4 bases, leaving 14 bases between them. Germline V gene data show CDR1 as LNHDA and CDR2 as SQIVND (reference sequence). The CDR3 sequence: CASSRRDSRYGYTF. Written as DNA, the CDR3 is TGTGCCAGTAGTCGTCGCGACAGTCGCTATGGCTACACCTTC.

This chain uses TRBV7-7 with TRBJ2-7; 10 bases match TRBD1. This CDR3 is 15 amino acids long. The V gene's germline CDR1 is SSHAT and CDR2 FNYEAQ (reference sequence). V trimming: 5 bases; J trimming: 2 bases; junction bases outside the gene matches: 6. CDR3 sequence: CASSPGQGPTYEQYF. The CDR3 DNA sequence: TGTGCCAGCAGCCCGGGACAGGGGCCCACCTACGAGCAGTACTTC.

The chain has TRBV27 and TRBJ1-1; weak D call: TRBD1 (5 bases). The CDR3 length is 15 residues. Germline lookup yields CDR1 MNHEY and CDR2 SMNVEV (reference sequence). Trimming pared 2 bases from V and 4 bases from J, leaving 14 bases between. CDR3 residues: CASSLMGGIGTEAFF. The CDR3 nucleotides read TGTGCCAGCAGTTTAATGGGGGGTATTGGCACTGAAGCTTTCTTT.

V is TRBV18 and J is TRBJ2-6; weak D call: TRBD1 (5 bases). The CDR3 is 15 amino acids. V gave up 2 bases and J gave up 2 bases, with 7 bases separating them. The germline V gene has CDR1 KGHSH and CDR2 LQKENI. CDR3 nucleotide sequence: TGTGCCAGCTCACCAACAGGTGCTGGGGCCAACGTCCTGACTTTC. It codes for CASSPTGAGANVLTF.

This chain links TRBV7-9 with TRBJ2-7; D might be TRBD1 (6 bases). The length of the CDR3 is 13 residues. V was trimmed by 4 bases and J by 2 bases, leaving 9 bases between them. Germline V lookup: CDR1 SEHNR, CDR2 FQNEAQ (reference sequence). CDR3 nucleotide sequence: TGTGCCAGCAGCTCGGACAGTACCTACGAGCAGTACGTC. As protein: CASSSDSTYEQYV.

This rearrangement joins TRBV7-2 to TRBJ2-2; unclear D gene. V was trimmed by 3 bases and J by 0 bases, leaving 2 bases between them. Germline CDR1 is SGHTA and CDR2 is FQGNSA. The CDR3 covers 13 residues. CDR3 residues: CASSFTNTGELFF. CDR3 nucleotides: TGTGCCAGCAGCTTTACGAACACCGGGGAGCTGTTTTTT.

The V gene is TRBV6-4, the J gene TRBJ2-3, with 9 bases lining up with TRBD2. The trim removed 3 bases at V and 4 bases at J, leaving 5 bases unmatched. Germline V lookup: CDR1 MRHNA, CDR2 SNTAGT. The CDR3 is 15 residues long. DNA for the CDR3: TGTGCCAGCAGTGAAGCGGGAGGTGGCTCAGATACGCAGTATTTT. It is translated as CASSEAGGGSDTQYF.